One T cell receptor (beta chain) is described in this entry. From germline, CDR1 is SEHNR and CDR2 FQNEAQ (reference sequence). After removal of 3 bases from V and 5 bases from J, the junction contained 6 bases not matched to a gene. The CDR3 runs to 14 residues. The entry originates in a study of shared clonotypes between healthy human individuals. The table came from immunoSEQ multiplex PCR; TCRdb's copy has only in-frame clones and leaves some out. The sample holds around 1.5 million clones, approximately 98% seen once. The sequencing input was naive CD4+ T cells sorted from blood. The subset denotes: CD45RA+ positively selected. The receptor comes from a man aged 25 to 45 in good health. The V and J genes are TRBV7-9 and TRBJ2-7, with 8 nucleotides matching TRBD1. As DNA, the CDR3 is TGTGCCAGCAGCTTCGGGACAGGTTTTAACGAGCAGTACTTC. Its protein product is CASSFGTGFNEQYF.